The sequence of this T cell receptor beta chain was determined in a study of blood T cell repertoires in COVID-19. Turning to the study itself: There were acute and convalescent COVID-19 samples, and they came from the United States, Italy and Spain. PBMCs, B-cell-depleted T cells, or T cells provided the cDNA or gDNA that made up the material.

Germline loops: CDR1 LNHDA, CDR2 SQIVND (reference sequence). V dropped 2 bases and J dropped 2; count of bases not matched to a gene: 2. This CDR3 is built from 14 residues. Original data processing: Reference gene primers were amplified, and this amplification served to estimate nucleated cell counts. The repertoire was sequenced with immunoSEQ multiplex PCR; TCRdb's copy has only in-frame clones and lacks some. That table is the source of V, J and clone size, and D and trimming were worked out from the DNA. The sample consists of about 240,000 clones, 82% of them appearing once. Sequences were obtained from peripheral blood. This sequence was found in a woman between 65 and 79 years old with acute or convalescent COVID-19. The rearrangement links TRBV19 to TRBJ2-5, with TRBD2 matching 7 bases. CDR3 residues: CASSIPGGQETQYF. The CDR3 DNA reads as TGTGCCAGTAGTATACCGGGGGGTCAAGAGACCCAGTACTTC.